This T cell receptor beta chain was recorded in a study of blood T cell repertoires in COVID-19 (TCRdb year 2020). Regarding the research as a whole: Samples covering the acute and convalescent phases of COVID-19 were provided by collaborators in the United States, Italy and Spain. The material from the prospective study consisted of cDNA or gDNA derived from T cells, B-cell-depleted T cells, or PBMCs. The dataset comprised deeply sampled blood TCRbeta repertoires from subjects exposed to, actively infected with, or recovered from COVID-19. The repertoires were released in a freely available public database intended as a resource for research on the immune response to SARS-CoV-2. The samples were drawn from two sources: the first 160 participants of the ongoing ImmuneRACE study, and some 1,300 subjects contributed by 6 global collaborators. A de-identified subject ID, COVID-19 status, age in years and sex were almost always included in the sample metadata. HLA class I and class II types, where available, came from metadata supplied by the sample provider rather than from assay-based typing. General conclusions and limits of the study: The quantity of clinical and demographic metadata differed by source and by participant and was supplied without curation.

TCRbeta CDR3 regions were amplified from genomic DNA using the immunoSEQ Assay, a bias-controlled multiplex PCR. The source study handled its data this way. The number of nucleated cells in each sample was estimated from the amplification of reference gene primers within the assay. To quantify the absolute abundance of each unique TCRbeta CDR3 rearrangement, sequence reads were collapsed and filtered. Productive Simpson clonality was computed per sample as the square root of Simpson's diversity index over productive rearrangements. TCRdb provides this immuneACCESS table in a form limited to in-frame rearrangements. Some clones are lacking; in checked studies, under half of them reflect an unresolved V gene, and why the rest are absent is not known. V and J calls and clone size are those listed in that table; D and trimming were worked out from the DNA. The sample table lists under 300,000 clones, roughly 80% of them with a count of one. Of the sample, roughly 3.2% is held by the ten largest clones.

The CDR3, from cysteine to phenylalanine, totals 15 residues. This entry keeps only the CDR3 DNA: 45 bases, framed from base 1. Cut back by 1 base and 8 bases, the V and J ends lie 14 bases apart. From the germline V gene, CDR1 is SGHDN and CDR2 is FVKESK. In its sample, this clone was seen a few times. Its target antigen remains unknown. Per-base qualities were not stored, and no clone one base away is much larger. Whole blood was collected in K2EDTA tubes by collaborating institutions according to the institutions' own protocols. For TCRbeta analysis, collaborator samples were shipped as frozen whole blood, as isolated PBMCs, or as DNA extracted from either sample type.

Recombination linked TRBV14 to TRBJ1-4, with the D gene not confidently named. The receptor's source is a woman younger than 30 with acute or convalescent COVID-19. Sequencing used peripheral blood. The CDR3 reads CASSQGMRLEEKLFF. The sequenced DNA: TGTGCCAGCAGCCAAGGGATGAGACTTGAAGAAAAACTGTTTTTT.